The clone carrying this TCR beta chain was seen ten or more times. The CDR3 is 15 residues long. The V end was cut by 2 bases, the J end by 1 base, with 10 bases between. Germline CDR1 reads LNHDA; CDR2 reads SQIVND (reference sequence). This sample was taken from a study of CD8+CD57+ T cells in acquired aplastic anemia. Genomic DNA, the template, was used for profiling of the TCR beta VDJ and CDR3. Each CDR3 protein is one row after TCRdb ran MiXCR on the reads. The sample gives 150,000 to 200,000 distinct CDR3 sequences, about three fifths of which show up once; 35% to 50% is in the top ten. V usage is TRBV19 and J usage is TRBJ2-3; D is uncertain. The source is a human donor in good health. The source material was sorted CD4+, CD8+, or CD8+CD57+ T cells (not recorded which) from PBMCs. CDR3 nucleotides: TGTGCCAGTAGTATACTAGGACCAGGCACAGATACGCAGTATTTT. Its protein product is CASSILGPGTDTQYF.